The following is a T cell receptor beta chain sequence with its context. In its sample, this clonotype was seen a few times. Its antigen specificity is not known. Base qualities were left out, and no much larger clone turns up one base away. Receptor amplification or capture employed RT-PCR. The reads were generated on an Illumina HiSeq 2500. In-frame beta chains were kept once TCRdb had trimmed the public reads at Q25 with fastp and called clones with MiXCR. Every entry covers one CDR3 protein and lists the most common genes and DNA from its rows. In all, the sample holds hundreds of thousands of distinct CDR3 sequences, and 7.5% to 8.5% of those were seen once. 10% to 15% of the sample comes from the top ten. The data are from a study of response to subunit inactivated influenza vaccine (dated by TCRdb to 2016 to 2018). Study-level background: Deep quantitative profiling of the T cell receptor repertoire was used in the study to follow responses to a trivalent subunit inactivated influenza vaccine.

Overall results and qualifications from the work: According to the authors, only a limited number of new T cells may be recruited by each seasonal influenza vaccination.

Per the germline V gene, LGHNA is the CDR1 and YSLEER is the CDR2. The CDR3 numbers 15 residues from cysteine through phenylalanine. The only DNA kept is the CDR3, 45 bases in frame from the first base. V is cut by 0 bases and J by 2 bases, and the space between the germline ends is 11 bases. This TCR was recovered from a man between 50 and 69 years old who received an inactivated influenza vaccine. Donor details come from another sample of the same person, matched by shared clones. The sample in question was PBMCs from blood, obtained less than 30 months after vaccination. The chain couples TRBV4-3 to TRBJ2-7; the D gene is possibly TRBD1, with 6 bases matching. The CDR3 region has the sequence CASSQDRWTAYEQYF. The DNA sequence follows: TGCGCCAGCAGCCAAGATCGGTGGACAGCCTACGAGCAGTACTTC.